The 21 T cell receptor beta chains presented below share a single source sample, sequenced in a study of blood T cell repertoires in COVID-19. The protocol was immunoSEQ multiplex PCR, while the TCRdb copy is restricted to in-frame clones and leaves out a portion. The sample has about 55,000 clones, about 82% seen once. Source material: peripheral blood. These receptors all come from a woman at least 80 years old with acute or convalescent COVID-19.

The table lists this clone with a few counts. This rearrangement joins TRBV18 to TRBJ1-1; D unclear. The V and J ends lost 2 bases and 5 bases respectively, with 6 bases between them. CDR3 length: 12 residues. Germline V gene data show CDR1 as KGHSH and CDR2 as LQKENI. The CDR3 nucleotides read TGTGCCAGCTCACCAGGGCAAACTGAAGCTTTCTTT. Protein sequence: CASSPGQTEAFF.

The CDR3, as DNA: TGCGCCAGCAGCTCGATGACAGGCTCGAACACTGAAGCTTTCTTT. This codes for CASSSMTGSNTEAFF. The rearrangement uses TRBV5-1 and TRBJ1-1; D is possibly TRBD1 (6 bases). Germline V gene data show CDR1 as SGHRS and CDR2 as YFSETQ. Between the trimmed V and J ends, which lost 3 bases and 1 base, there was a span of 13 bases. The CDR3 length is 15 residues.

V is TRBV11-3 and J is TRBJ2-1; perhaps TRBD2 as D (5 bases). Germline V gene sequence: CDR1 SGHNT, CDR2 YENEEA. CDR3 size: 16 residues. Trimming removed 5 bases from V and 6 bases from J, with 20 bases in between. The CDR3 here is CASSTISGGGLNEQFF. The DNA for the CDR3 is TGTGCCAGCAGCACGATAAGCGGTGGTGGGCTCAATGAGCAGTTCTTC.

The CDR3 DNA reads TGTGCCAGTAGTATTGACAGGGGGAATTCACCCCTCCACTTT. This gives the protein CASSIDRGNSPLHF. The rearrangement joins TRBV19 to TRBJ1-6; 9 nucleotides align to TRBD1. The V segment lost 3 bases and the J segment 7 bases; nucleotides outside the gene matches: 1. The germline gives CDR1 LNHDA, CDR2 SQIVND (reference sequence). CDR3 size: 14 residues.

This chain connects TRBV6-4 to TRBJ1-1; D might be TRBD1 (6 bases). This CDR3 contains 13 residues. Germline lookup yields CDR1 MRHNA and CDR2 SNTAGT. V lost 4 bases and J lost 2, with 8 bases in between. The CDR3 reads CASSAGHNTEAFF. CDR3 DNA: TGTGCCAGCAGTGCGGGACATAACACTGAAGCTTTCTTT.

The J gene is TRBJ1-6, the V gene TRBV7-2; tentatively, D is TRBD1 (5 bases). Germline V CDR1 and CDR2: SGHTA, FQGNSA. V was clipped by 1 base and J by 0 bases, with 16 bases between them. The CDR3 runs to 19 residues. The CDR3 nucleotides are TGTGCCAGCAGCTTAGAAAGACAGAACTTCCTCTCCTATAATTCACCCCTCCACTTT. It yields the protein CASSLERQNFLSYNSPLHF.

The rearrangement links TRBV19 to TRBJ1-2, with 8 bases aligning to TRBD1. Germline trimming cut 3 bases from V and 7 bases from J; bases unmatched to any gene: 7. The CDR3 is 14 amino acids. Germline lookup yields CDR1 LNHDA and CDR2 SQIVND (reference sequence). The CDR3: CASSIRETGGGYTF. CDR3 nucleotides: TGTGCCAGTAGTATTAGGGAAACAGGGGGTGGCTACACCTTC.

J is TRBJ2-3 and V is TRBV25-1; weak D call: TRBD2 (6 bases). The ends were cut back, 1 base at V and 0 bases at J, with 11 bases in the middle. The CDR3 spans 16 residues. Germline V gives CDR1 MGHDK, CDR2 SYGVNS. The CDR3 protein is CASSESGGASTDTQYF. DNA of the CDR3: TGTGCCAGCAGTGAATCTGGCGGGGCCAGCACAGATACGCAGTATTTT.

The V gene is TRBV6-6, the J gene TRBJ2-1; TRBD2 might be the D (7 bases). Trimming removed 4 bases at V and 0 bases at J, with 13 bases between. CDR3 size: 16 residues. Per germline, CDR1 MNHNY and CDR2 SVGAGI (reference sequence). CDR3 bases: TGTGCCAGCAGTTTTGCGGGGGCAAGCTCCTACAATGAGCAGTTCTTC. Translation: CASSFAGASSYNEQFF.

The CDR3: CASSQAGHSNQPQHF. The CDR3 nucleotides are TGTGCCAGCAGCCAAGCGGGACATTCCAATCAGCCCCAGCATTTT. The V gene is TRBV3-1 (or the pseudogene TRBV3-2), the J gene TRBJ1-5, with a weak D call TRBD1 (6 bases). Germline V gene lookup returns CDR1 LGHDT and CDR2 YNNKEL (reference sequence). CDR3 length equals 15 residues. V lost 1 base, J lost 3 bases, and 10 bases lay in between.

J is TRBJ1-5 and V is TRBV6-5, with TRBD1 as a possible D gene (6 bases). V shed 6 bases and J shed 2 bases, with 11 bases lying between them. Germline loops: CDR1 MNHEY, CDR2 SVGAGI. The CDR3 totals 14 residues. CDR3 loop: CASSQSGGNQPQHF. The CDR3 nucleotides are TGTGCCAGCAGCCAGTCAGGGGGCAATCAGCCCCAGCATTTT.

The rearrangement joins TRBV5-1 to TRBJ1-2; perhaps TRBD1 as D (5 bases). Germline V gene lookup returns CDR1 SGHRS and CDR2 YFSETQ. The CDR3 covers 13 residues. V gave up 7 bases and J gave up 1 base, with 11 bases separating them. The CDR3 reads CASGADLNYGYTF. DNA for the CDR3: TGCGCCAGCGGGGCAGACCTTAACTATGGCTACACCTTC. Filled out from reference TRBV5-1 and TRBJ1-2, the complete variable domain reads KAGVTQTPRYLIKTRGQQVTLSCSPISGHRSVSWYQQTPGQGLQFLFEYFSETQRNKGNFPGRFSGRQFSNSRSEMNVSTLELGDSALYLCASGADLNYGYTFGSGTRLTVV.

The chain's CDR3 is CASSVDSGDNYGYTF. CDR3 DNA sequence: TGTGCCAGCAGCGTTGATTCGGGAGACAACTATGGCTACACCTTC. The chain joins TRBV9 to TRBJ1-2; no clear D. The germline V gene encodes CDR1 SGDLS and CDR2 YYNGEE. The germline V and J ends were trimmed by 2 bases and 2 bases, with 13 bases remaining between them. This CDR3 contains 15 residues.

The rearrangement joins TRBV6-1 to TRBJ1-1; D remains ambiguous. This CDR3 contains 15 residues. The V end was cut by 1 base, the J end by 2 bases, with 11 bases between. Looked up from germline, CDR1 is MNHNS and CDR2 is SASEGT. The CDR3 is CASSEVPGYNTEAFF. The CDR3 DNA follows: TGTGCCAGCAGTGAAGTGCCGGGTTATAACACTGAAGCTTTCTTT.

This clone was seen just once. This chain connects TRBV12-2 to TRBJ1-1; TRBD1 is the table's D call and was not checked against the DNA. TRBV12-2 is classified as a pseudogene. There are 17 residues in the CDR3. This CDR3 reads CASRPRDRGRVRTEAFF. CDR3 DNA sequence: TGTGCAAGTCGCCCCCGGGACAGGGGGCGCGTAAGAACTGAAGCTTTCTTT.

Only a few counts were recorded for this clone. The chain carries TRBV10-3 and TRBJ1-6, with 10 bases identical to TRBD1. Germline-derived CDR1 and CDR2 are ENHRY and SYGVKD. Germline trimming cut 10 bases from V and 5 bases from J; bases unmatched to any gene: 8. The CDR3 sequence is 15 residues long. The CDR3 DNA follows: TGTGCCACCGCGGGGACAGGGGTAAATAATTCACCCCTCCACTTT. As protein: CATAGTGVNNSPLHF.

This clone came up once. Here the CDR3 reads CASSQGFAPDTEAFF. For the CDR3, the DNA is TGCGCCAGCAGCCAAGGATTCGCCCCGGACACTGAAGCTTTCTTT. The V and J genes are TRBV4-1 and TRBJ1-1; D not certain. Trimming took off 1 base at V and 3 bases at J, with 12 bases between the two ends. Per the germline V gene, CDR1 is MGHRA and CDR2 is YSYEKL. This CDR3 has 15 amino acids.

The CDR3 nucleotides read TGTGCCAGCAGCCTAACCCTAACGGGGGGGCCTAGCACAGATACGCAGTATTTT. Translation gives CASSLTLTGGPSTDTQYF. This chain joins TRBV7-2 and TRBJ2-3, with 8 bases aligning to TRBD2. V lost 5 bases and J lost 0; bases outside the gene matches: 13. This CDR3 contains 18 residues. The germline V gene has CDR1 SGHTA and CDR2 FQGNSA.

The chain couples TRBV2 to TRBJ1-1; TRBD1 might be the D (5 bases). Germline values: CDR1 SNHLY, CDR2 FYNNEI. CDR3 length equals 14 residues. V was clipped by 1 base and J by 3 bases, with 9 bases between them. The CDR3 loop is CASSEGGADTEAFF. The DNA of the CDR3 is TGTGCCAGCAGTGAAGGTGGGGCGGACACTGAAGCTTTCTTT.

This clone was detected once. As DNA, the CDR3 is TGTGCCTGGAGCCCGGACAGATTGAGCTCCTATAATTCACCCCTCCACTTT. Encoded protein: CAWSPDRLSSYNSPLHF. This sequence joins TRBV30 and TRBJ1-6, with D maybe TRBD1 (6 bases). CDR3 length: 17 amino acids. Germline loops: CDR1 GTSNPN, CDR2 SVGIG (reference sequence). Trimming removed 3 bases from V and 0 bases from J, with 15 bases in between. Drawing the rest from reference TRBV30 and TRBJ1-6, the complete variable domain is SQTIHQWPATLVQPVGSPLSLECTVEGTSNPNLYWYRQAAGRGLQLLFYSVGIGQISSEVPQNLSASRPQDRQFILSSKKLLLSDSGFYLCAWSPDRLSSYNSPLHFGNGTRLTVT.

In this sample, this clone turned up once. This chain connects TRBV5-1 to TRBJ1-4, with 8 bases that match TRBD1. Germline loops: CDR1 SGHRS, CDR2 YFSETQ. This CDR3 comprises 14 residues. The trim removed 6 bases at V and 5 bases at J, leaving 6 bases unmatched. The CDR3 region has the DNA TGCGCCAGCAACACCGGGACAGGAAATGAAAAACTGTTTTTT. It yields the protein CASNTGTGNEKLFF.